This TCR beta chain is drawn from a study of T cell responses to AZD1222 COVID-19 vaccine. Profiling relied on immunoSEQ multiplex PCR, and the TCRdb table lists in-frame clones only, not all of them. Here the sample spans approximately 130,000 clones, approximately 85% being singletons. This CDR3 spans 17 amino acids. CDR1 MGHRA and CDR2 YSYEKL come from the germline V gene. The V segment lost 5 bases and the J segment 0 bases; nucleotides outside the gene matches: 9. The sample in question was peripheral blood, obtained 28 days after the second dose of the MenACWY control vaccine. The receptor's source is an adult who received the MenACWY meningococcal vaccine as a control. The chain uses TRBV4-1 and TRBJ2-1; 8 bases agree with TRBD1. The CDR3 protein is CASSGRQGQSSYNEQFF. CDR3 nucleotide sequence: TGCGCCAGCAGCGGACGACAGGGGCAGAGCTCCTACAATGAGCAGTTCTTC.